This record looks at one T cell receptor (beta chain) sequence and its context. Its target is unknown. The data were taken from a study of response to subunit inactivated influenza vaccine. TCRdb processed the RT-PCR reads anew with MiXCR; each CDR3 protein has one entry. The sample records under 950,000 distinct CDR3 sequences, around 20% being singletons. General study points: The authors proposed limited new T cell recruitment per seasonal influenza vaccination.

This CDR3 is built from 16 residues. Trimming took 8 bases from V and 5 from J; bases not matched to a gene: 14. The sample was PBMCs from blood, taken around 5 days after vaccination. The TCR sequence derives from a man between 50 and 59 years old who received an inactivated influenza vaccine. The chain combines TRBV12-3 or TRBV12-4 with TRBJ2-2; 7 positions agree with TRBD1. CDR3 nucleotide sequence: TGTGCCAGCTCAATTCCGTTGACAGGGCGAACCGGGGAGCTGTTTTTT. It specifies CASSIPLTGRTGELFF.